Below, 28 T cell receptor beta chains from the same sample are listed, as sequenced in a study. TCRdb reprocessed the 5' RACE reads with MiXCR, giving one entry per CDR3 protein. The profile shows 50,000 to 60,000 distinct CDR3 sequences, about 20% of them singletons. The sorted Tregs were CD4+CD25+CD127-/low cells. The sample consisted of tumor-infiltrating Tregs sorted from the breast tumor. The receptors were gathered from a female donor with breast cancer.

This clonotype has a count of ten or more. The chain employs TRBV9 and TRBJ2-7; the D is unclear. Trimming shortened V by 4 bases and J by 0 bases, and 8 bases separated the two germline ends. This CDR3 is 13 amino acids long. Germline V lookup: CDR1 SGDLS, CDR2 YYNGEE. In nucleotides, the CDR3 is TGTGCCAGCAGCCTCATGCCCTCCTACGAGCAGTACTTC. Protein: CASSLMPSYEQYF.

Only a few counts were recorded for this clonotype. This chain uses TRBV7-9 with TRBJ2-5; D gene unclear. This CDR3 contains 11 residues. Trimming took off 5 bases at V and 4 bases at J, with 5 bases between the two ends. Germline V gene sequence: CDR1 SEHNR, CDR2 FQNEAQ (reference sequence). CDR3 region: CASSTGETQYF. The CDR3 coding sequence is TGTGCCAGCAGCACTGGAGAGACCCAGTACTTC.

This chain joins TRBV6-1 and TRBJ2-2; D ambiguous. The CDR3 covers 17 residues. Between the trimmed V and J ends, which lost 4 bases and 0 bases, there was a span of 15 bases. Germline V gives CDR1 MNHNS, CDR2 SASEGT. CDR3 residues: CASSGQANSPNTGELFF. In DNA, the CDR3 is TGTGCCAGCAGTGGACAAGCCAACAGCCCGAACACCGGGGAGCTGTTTTTT.

The chain recombines TRBV12-3 or TRBV12-4 with TRBJ1-2; D uncertain. Trimming removed 5 bases from V and 5 bases from J, with 9 bases in between. This CDR3 is 12 amino acids long. The CDR3: CASSPQGYGYTF. CDR3 DNA sequence: TGTGCCAGCAGTCCTCAAGGATATGGCTACACCTTC.

This clonotype was detected only a few times. The chain employs TRBV20-1 and TRBJ2-2; 7 positions agree with TRBD1. Germline CDR1 and CDR2: DFQATT and SNEGSKA (reference sequence). Trimming cost V 0 bases and J 1 base; bases outside gene matches: 5. The CDR3 covers 16 residues. The CDR3 nucleotides are TGCAGTGCTAGAGAGACAGGGAAATGGAACACCGGGGAGCTGTTTTTT. This sequence encodes CSARETGKWNTGELFF.

The chain combines TRBV9 with TRBJ2-1; 8 bases line up with TRBD2. J lost 3 bases, V lost 0 bases, and 5 bases had no gene match. Looked up from germline, CDR1 is SGDLS and CDR2 is YYNGEE. The CDR3 is made up of 16 amino acids. Here the CDR3 reads CASSVAVLAGYNEQFF. CDR3 bases: TGTGCCAGCAGCGTAGCTGTCCTAGCGGGCTACAATGAGCAGTTCTTC.

This chain uses TRBV5-1 with TRBJ1-1, with D unclear. This CDR3 comprises 13 residues. Germline V gives CDR1 SGHRS, CDR2 YFSETQ. V was cut by 3 bases and J by 2 bases, with 8 bases left in between. The CDR3 here is CASSSRLNTEAFF. CDR3 nucleotides: TGCGCCAGCAGCTCACGTCTTAACACTGAAGCTTTCTTT.

The genes are TRBV20-1 and TRBJ1-2, with D possibly matching TRBD1 (6 bases). This CDR3 has 13 residues. Germline V lookup: CDR1 DFQATT, CDR2 SNEGSKA (reference sequence). V lost 3 bases and J lost 0, with 8 bases in between. This chain's CDR3 is CSARWTANYGYTF. The DNA of the CDR3 is TGCAGTGCTAGGTGGACAGCTAACTATGGCTACACCTTC.

There are many counts of this clonotype. V gene TRBV6-2 or TRBV6-3 combines with J gene TRBJ2-7, with TRBD1 matching 7 bases. The germline V gene has CDR1 MNHEY and CDR2 SVGEGT. The CDR3 loop spans 16 amino acids. The V gene end was trimmed by 2 bases and the J gene end by 2 bases; junction bases not matched to a gene: 9. CDR3 amino acids: CASSYRGPGTAYEQYF. In nucleotides, the CDR3 is TGTGCCAGCAGTTACCGTGGTCCCGGGACAGCCTACGAGCAGTACTTC.

This clonotype has a count of ten or more. The chain recombines TRBV7-2 with TRBJ1-5; TRBD1 is a possible D gene (5 bases). The CDR3 extends over 13 amino acids. From germline, CDR1 is SGHTA and CDR2 FQGNSA. Trimming took 5 bases from V and 6 from J, leaving 11 bases between them. The CDR3 nucleotides are TGTGCCAGCAGCCATGGGGGAAGTCAGCCCCAGCATTTT. This codes for CASSHGGSQPQHF.

The table lists this clonotype with many counts. The chain recombines TRBV7-2 with TRBJ1-1, with 10 bases matching TRBD1. The CDR3 runs 15 residues. The germline CDR1 and CDR2 sequences are SGHTA and FQGNSA. Trimming at V came to 4 bases and at J to 6 bases, leaving 8 bases not matched to a gene. CDR3 nucleotide sequence: TGTGCCAGCAGCTCAGATCCCGGGACAGGGGCTGAAGCTTTCTTT. This sequence encodes CASSSDPGTGAEAFF.

In its sample, this clonotype was seen many times. J is TRBJ2-2 and V is TRBV28; D is uncertain. The ends were cut back, 7 bases at V and 5 bases at J, with 14 bases in the middle. Germline V gives CDR1 MDHEN, CDR2 SYDVKM. This CDR3 comprises 14 residues. CDR3 loop: CASKIGTVTGELFF. The CDR3 DNA reads as TGTGCCAGCAAGATTGGAACCGTTACCGGGGAGCTGTTTTTT.

In this sample, this clonotype turned up a few times. A read error is possible here, since a much larger clone lies one base away. This chain joins TRBV5-1 and TRBJ2-3; no clear D gene. The CDR3 covers 14 residues. The germline CDR1 and CDR2 sequences are SGHRS and YFSETQ. V lost 7 bases and J lost 5, with 17 bases in between. As DNA, the CDR3 is TGCGCCAGCGGCCCCGGGCAGTTAATAGATACGCAGTATTTT. Translation gives CASGPGQLIDTQYF.

The chain has TRBV14 and TRBJ1-2; D is uncertain. V lost 4 bases and J 5 bases, leaving 17 bases between the germline ends. The CDR3 is 15 residues long. Germline values: CDR1 SGHDN, CDR2 FVKESK. The CDR3 region is CASSLIPAWMYGYTF. CDR3 nucleotides: TGTGCCAGCAGCCTTATTCCTGCATGGATGTATGGCTACACCTTC.

In the case of this clonotype: The germline gene is not matched at one end of the junction; a read error may be the cause. The V and J genes are TRBV2 and TRBJ2-5; D gene unclear. Per germline, CDR1 SNHLY and CDR2 FYNNEI. This CDR3 is 12 amino acids long. The CDR3 sequence: CASSQRLRTQCF. The CDR3 DNA reads TGTGCCAGCAGTCAACGGCTCCGGACCCAGTGCTTC.

In this sample, this clonotype turned up a few times. CDR3 region: CASSWGAGSTDTQYF. The CDR3 bases are TGTGCCAGCAGCTGGGGGGCAGGGAGCACAGATACGCAGTATTTT. The J gene is TRBJ2-3, the V gene TRBV5-4, with D perhaps given as TRBD1 or TRBD2 (6 bases each). V gave up 3 bases and J gave up 0 bases, with 11 bases separating them. The CDR3 spans 15 residues. Germline V lookup: CDR1 SGHNT, CDR2 YYREEE (reference sequence).

This clonotype was counted between two and nine times. The chain has TRBV10-2 and TRBJ2-7; D is perhaps TRBD1 (6 bases). Germline V CDR1 and CDR2: WSHSY, SAAADI. The V and J ends lost 1 base and 4 bases respectively, with 11 bases between them. This CDR3 contains 14 residues. In nucleotides, the CDR3 is TGCGCCAGCAGTGAGTTAAGGGGGTCTTACGAGCAGTACTTC. This translates into CASSELRGSYEQYF.

V is TRBV6-5 and J is TRBJ2-3; D might be TRBD2 (6 bases). The length of the CDR3 is 14 residues. Trimming took off 6 bases at V and 2 bases at J, with 12 bases between the two ends. Germline CDR1 and CDR2: MNHEY and SVGAGI. CDR3 coding DNA: TGTGCCAGCAGCCTCAAGCGGGTCACAGATACGCAGTATTTT. Encoded protein: CASSLKRVTDTQYF.

This chain joins TRBV6-2 or TRBV6-3 and TRBJ2-3; D is perhaps TRBD1 (5 bases). The germline CDR1 and CDR2 sequences are MNHEY and SVGEGT. There are 14 residues in the CDR3. V lost 2 bases and J 1 base, leaving 7 bases between the germline ends. CDR3 in DNA: TGTGCCAGCAGTTACGAGACAGGCACAGATACGCAGTATTTT. Protein product: CASSYETGTDTQYF.

This clonotype showed up just a few times. Here the CDR3 reads CASSQAYEQYF. The CDR3 DNA reads TGTGCCAGCAGCCAAGCCTACGAGCAGTACTTC. The V and J genes are TRBV3-1 and TRBJ2-7, with unresolved D. This CDR3 is built from 11 residues. V dropped 1 base and J dropped 2 bases, with 0 bases sitting between them. CDR1 and CDR2 (germline): LGHDT, YNNKEL (reference sequence).

This sequence joins TRBV20-1 and TRBJ2-3, with 8 bases lining up with TRBD2. This CDR3 spans 16 amino acids. From germline, CDR1 is DFQATT and CDR2 SNEGSKA (reference sequence). Unmatched junction bases numbered 8, after V lost 1 base and J lost 2 bases. The CDR3 sequence: CSARVLAGPNTDTQYF. The CDR3, as DNA: TGCAGTGCTAGAGTATTAGCGGGACCAAACACAGATACGCAGTATTTT.

Comments on this clonotype: A read error may account for a junction end that differs from germline. The chain recombines TRBV5-1 with TRBJ1-1; D is undetermined. CDR3 length equals 16 residues. The V gene's germline CDR1 is SGHRS and CDR2 YFSETQ. The CDR3: CASSLETTFMKTEAFF. CDR3 in DNA: TGCGCCAGCAGCTTGGAGACGACATTCATGAAAACTGAAGCTTTCTTT.

At least ten counts were recorded for this clonotype. V is TRBV7-3 and J is TRBJ2-2; weak D call: TRBD2 (5 bases). Trimming removed 2 bases from V and 4 bases from J, with 5 bases in between. The CDR3 consists of 13 residues. Germline V gene lookup returns CDR1 SGHTA and CDR2 FQGTGA. The CDR3: CASSLRGTGELFF. The CDR3, as DNA: TGTGCCAGCAGCTTACGGGGCACCGGGGAGCTGTTTTTT.

On this clonotype itself: Since no conserved phenylalanine or tryptophan closes the CDR3, a read error is the likely cause. The V and J genes are TRBV27 and TRBJ1-2; 10 bases match TRBD1. V shed 5 bases and J 3 bases; nucleotides not matched to a gene: 12. The CDR3 is 17 residues long. CDR1 and CDR2 from the germline V gene are MNHEY and SMNVEV (reference sequence). The DNA of the CDR3 is TGTGCCAGCAGTGGGCGACAGGGGGCAAGTGGATACTATGGCTACACCATC. Its protein product is CASSGRQGASGYYGYTI.

This sequence joins TRBV20-1 and TRBJ2-1; 8 bases map to TRBD2. J lost 4 bases, V lost 6 bases, and 29 bases had no gene match. The CDR3 totals 21 residues. The germline gives CDR1 DFQATT, CDR2 SNEGSKA (reference sequence). CDR3 amino acids: CSAKEPPKGSLTSEYYNEQFF. The CDR3 DNA reads as TGCAGTGCCAAGGAACCCCCTAAAGGATCGTTGACTAGCGAGTATTACAATGAGCAGTTCTTC.

In regard to this clonotype: The germline gene is not matched at one end of the junction; a read error may be the cause. The chain uses TRBV9 and TRBJ2-2, with D perhaps matching TRBD1 (7 bases). From germline, CDR1 is SGDLS and CDR2 YYNGEE. The CDR3 extends over 15 amino acids. CDR3 sequence: CASSVGTGGTGGLFF. The CDR3 DNA reads TGTGCCAGCAGCGTAGGGACAGGAGGCACCGGGGGGCTGTTTTTT.

This clonotype turned up a few times. This chain connects TRBV7-3 to TRBJ2-5; tentatively, D is TRBD2 (6 bases). CDR1 is SGHTA and CDR2 is FQGTGA in the germline V gene. Trimming stripped 4 bases from V and 4 bases from J, with 10 bases between. This CDR3 spans 13 amino acids. The CDR3 DNA reads TGTGCCAGCAGCTCCCTTAGCGGAGAGACCCAGTACTTC. Translated: CASSSLSGETQYF. The full variable domain, rest sourced from reference TRBV7-3 and TRBJ2-5, is GAGVSQTPSNKVTEKGKYVELRCDPISGHTALYWYRQSLGQGPEFLIYFQGTGAADDSGLPNDRFFAVRPEGSVSTLKIQRTERGDSAVYLCASSSLSGETQYFGPGTRLLVL.

On this clonotype: The CDR3 carries no conserved terminal phenylalanine or tryptophan, so it likely arises from a read error. V is TRBV7-2 and J is TRBJ1-4; 8 bases match TRBD1. The V segment lost 5 bases and the J segment 4 bases; nucleotides outside the gene matches: 3. There are 14 residues in the CDR3. From germline, CDR1 is SGHTA and CDR2 FQGNSA. DNA of the CDR3: TGTGCCAGCAGCGGACAGGGCCTTAATGAAAAACTGTTTTTG. Its translation is CASSGQGLNEKLFL.